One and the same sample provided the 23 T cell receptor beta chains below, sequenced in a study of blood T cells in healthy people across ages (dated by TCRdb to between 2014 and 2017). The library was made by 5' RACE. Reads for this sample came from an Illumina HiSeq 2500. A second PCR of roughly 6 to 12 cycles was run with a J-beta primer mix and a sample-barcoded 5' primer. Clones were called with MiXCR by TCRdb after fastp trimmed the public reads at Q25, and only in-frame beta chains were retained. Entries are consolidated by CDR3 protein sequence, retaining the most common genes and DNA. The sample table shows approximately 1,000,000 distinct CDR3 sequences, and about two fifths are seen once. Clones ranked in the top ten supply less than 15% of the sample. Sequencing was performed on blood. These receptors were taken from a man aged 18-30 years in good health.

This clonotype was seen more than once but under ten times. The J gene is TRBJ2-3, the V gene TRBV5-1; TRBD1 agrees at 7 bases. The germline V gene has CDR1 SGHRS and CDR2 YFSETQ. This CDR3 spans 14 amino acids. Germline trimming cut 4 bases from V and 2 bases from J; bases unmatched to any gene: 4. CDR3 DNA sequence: TGCGCCAGCAGCGCAGGGGGACACACAGATACGCAGTATTTT. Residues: CASSAGGHTDTQYF.

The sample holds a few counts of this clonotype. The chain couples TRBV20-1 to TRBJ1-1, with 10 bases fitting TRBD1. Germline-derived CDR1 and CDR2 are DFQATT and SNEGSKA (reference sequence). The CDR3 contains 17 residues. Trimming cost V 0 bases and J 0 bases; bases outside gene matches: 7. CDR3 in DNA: TGCAGTGCTAGAGATCACCTCGACAGGGGGCTGAACACTGAAGCTTTCTTT. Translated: CSARDHLDRGLNTEAFF.

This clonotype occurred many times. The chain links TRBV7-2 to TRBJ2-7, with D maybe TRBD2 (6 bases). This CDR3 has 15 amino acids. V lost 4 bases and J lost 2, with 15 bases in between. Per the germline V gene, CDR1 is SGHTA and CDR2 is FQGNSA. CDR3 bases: TGTGCCAGCAGCTATCTCCGGGACTTTCCCTACGAGCAGTACTTC. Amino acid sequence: CASSYLRDFPYEQYF.

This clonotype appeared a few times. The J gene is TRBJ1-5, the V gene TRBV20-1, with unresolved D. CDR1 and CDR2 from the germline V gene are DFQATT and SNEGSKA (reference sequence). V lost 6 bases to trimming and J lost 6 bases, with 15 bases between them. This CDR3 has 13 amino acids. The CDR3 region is CSATIRVAQPQHF. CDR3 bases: TGCAGTGCAACCATTCGTGTAGCTCAGCCCCAGCATTTT.

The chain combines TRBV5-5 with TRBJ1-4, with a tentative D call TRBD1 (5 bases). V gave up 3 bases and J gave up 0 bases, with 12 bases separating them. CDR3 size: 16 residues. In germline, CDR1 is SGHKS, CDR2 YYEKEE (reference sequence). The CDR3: CASSSGPGATNEKLFF. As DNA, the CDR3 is TGTGCCAGCAGCTCGGGACCAGGAGCAACTAATGAAAAACTGTTTTTT.

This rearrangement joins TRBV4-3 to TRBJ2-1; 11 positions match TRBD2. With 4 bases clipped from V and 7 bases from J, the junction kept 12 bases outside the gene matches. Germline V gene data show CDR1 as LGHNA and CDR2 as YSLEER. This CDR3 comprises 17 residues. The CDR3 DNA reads TGCGCCAGCAGCCCCAATGTAGCGGGGGGGCCTGTTAATGAGCAGTTCTTC. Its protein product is CASSPNVAGGPVNEQFF.

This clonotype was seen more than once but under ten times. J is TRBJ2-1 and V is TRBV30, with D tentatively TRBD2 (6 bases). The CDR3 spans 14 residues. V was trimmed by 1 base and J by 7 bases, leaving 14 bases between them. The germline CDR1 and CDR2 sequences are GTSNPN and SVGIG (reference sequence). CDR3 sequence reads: CAWSEFGGRNEQFF. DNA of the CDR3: TGTGCCTGGAGTGAGTTTGGGGGGAGGAATGAGCAGTTCTTC.

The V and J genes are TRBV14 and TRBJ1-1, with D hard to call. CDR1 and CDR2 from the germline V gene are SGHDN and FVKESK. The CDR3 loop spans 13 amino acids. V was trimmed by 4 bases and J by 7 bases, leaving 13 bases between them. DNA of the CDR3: TGTGCCAGCAGCCGCCTAGGGCGGTTTGAAGCTTTCTTT. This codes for CASSRLGRFEAFF.

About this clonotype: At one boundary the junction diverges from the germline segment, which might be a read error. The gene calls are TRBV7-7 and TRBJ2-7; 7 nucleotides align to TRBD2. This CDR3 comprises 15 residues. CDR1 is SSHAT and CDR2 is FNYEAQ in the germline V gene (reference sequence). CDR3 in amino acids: CASSLVAGSYNEQYF. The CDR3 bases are TGTGCTAGCAGCTTAGTAGCGGGCTCCTACAATGAGCAGTACTTC. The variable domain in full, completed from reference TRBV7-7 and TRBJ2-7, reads GAGVSQSPRYKVTKRGQDVTLRCDPISSHATLYWYQQALGQGPEFLTYFNYEAQPDKSGLPSDRFSAERPEGSISTLTIQRTEQRDSAMYRCASSLVAGSYNEQYFGPGTRLTVT.

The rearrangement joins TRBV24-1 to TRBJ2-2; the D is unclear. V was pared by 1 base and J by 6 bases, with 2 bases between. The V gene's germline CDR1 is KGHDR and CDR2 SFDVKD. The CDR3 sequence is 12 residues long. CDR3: CATSDFAGELFF. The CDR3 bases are TGTGCCACCAGTGATTTCGCCGGGGAGCTGTTTTTT.

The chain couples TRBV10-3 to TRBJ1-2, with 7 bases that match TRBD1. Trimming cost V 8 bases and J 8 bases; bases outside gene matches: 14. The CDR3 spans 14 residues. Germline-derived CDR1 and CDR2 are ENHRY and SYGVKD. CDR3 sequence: CAIQPKDRAWGYTF. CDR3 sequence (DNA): TGTGCCATCCAACCAAAAGACAGGGCGTGGGGCTACACCTTC.

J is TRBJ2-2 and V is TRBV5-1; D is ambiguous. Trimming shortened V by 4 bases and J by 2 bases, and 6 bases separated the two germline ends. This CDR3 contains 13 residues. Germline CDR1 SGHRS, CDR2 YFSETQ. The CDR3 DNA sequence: TGCGCCAGCAGCAAAGGAAACACCGGGGAGCTGTTTTTT. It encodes CASSKGNTGELFF.

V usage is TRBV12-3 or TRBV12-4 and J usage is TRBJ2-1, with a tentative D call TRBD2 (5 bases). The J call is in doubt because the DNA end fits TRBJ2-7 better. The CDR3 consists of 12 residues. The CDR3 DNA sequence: TGTGCCAGCAAGGACTCCTACAATGAGCAGTACTTC. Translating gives CASKDSYNEQYF.

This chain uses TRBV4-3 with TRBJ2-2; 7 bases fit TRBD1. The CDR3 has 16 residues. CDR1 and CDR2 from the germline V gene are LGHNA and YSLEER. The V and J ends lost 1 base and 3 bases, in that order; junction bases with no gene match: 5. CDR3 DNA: TGCGCCAGCAGCCAAGGGGAACAGGGGCACACCGGGGAGCTGTTTTTT. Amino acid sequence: CASSQGEQGHTGELFF.

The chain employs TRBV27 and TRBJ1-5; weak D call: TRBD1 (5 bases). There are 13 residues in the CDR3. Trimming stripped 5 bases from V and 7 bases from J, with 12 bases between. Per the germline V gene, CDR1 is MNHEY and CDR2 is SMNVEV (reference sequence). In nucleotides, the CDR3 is TGTGCCAGCAGTCGAGGGGCTTTCCAGCCCCAGCATTTT. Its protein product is CASSRGAFQPQHF.

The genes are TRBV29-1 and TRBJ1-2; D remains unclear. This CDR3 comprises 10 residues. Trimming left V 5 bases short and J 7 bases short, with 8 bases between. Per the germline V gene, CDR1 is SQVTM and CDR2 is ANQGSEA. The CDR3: CSVSHGGYTF. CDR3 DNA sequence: TGCAGCGTTTCCCACGGTGGCTACACCTTC.

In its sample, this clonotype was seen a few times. CDR3 sequence (DNA): TGCAGTGCTAGAGATCGGAGCGGGGCCAACTCCTACAATGAGCAGTTCTTC. Protein sequence: CSARDRSGANSYNEQFF. The chain links TRBV20-1 to TRBJ2-1; 7 bases are a match to TRBD2. Trimming at V came to 0 bases and at J to 0 bases, leaving 8 bases not matched to a gene. CDR1 is DFQATT and CDR2 is SNEGSKA in the germline V gene (reference sequence). The CDR3 extends over 17 amino acids.

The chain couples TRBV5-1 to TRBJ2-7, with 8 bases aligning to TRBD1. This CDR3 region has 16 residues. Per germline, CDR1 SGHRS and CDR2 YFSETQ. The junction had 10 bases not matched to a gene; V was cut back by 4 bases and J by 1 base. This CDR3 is CASSIHPRDRSYEQYF. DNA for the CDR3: TGCGCCAGCAGCATTCACCCCCGGGACAGGTCCTACGAGCAGTACTTC.

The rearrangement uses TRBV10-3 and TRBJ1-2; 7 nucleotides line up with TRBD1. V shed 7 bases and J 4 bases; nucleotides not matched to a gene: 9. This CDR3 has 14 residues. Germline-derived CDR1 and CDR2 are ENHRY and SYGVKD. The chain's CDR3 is CAITKGTDSYGYTF. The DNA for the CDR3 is TGTGCCATCACAAAGGGGACAGATAGCTATGGCTACACCTTC.

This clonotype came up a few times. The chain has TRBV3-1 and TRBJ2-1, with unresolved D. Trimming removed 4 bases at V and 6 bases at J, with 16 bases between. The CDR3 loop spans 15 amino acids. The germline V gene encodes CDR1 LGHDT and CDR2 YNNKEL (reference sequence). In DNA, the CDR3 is TGTGCCAGCAGCCCCAGCCAGGAACAAACCAATGAGCAGTTCTTC. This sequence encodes CASSPSQEQTNEQFF.

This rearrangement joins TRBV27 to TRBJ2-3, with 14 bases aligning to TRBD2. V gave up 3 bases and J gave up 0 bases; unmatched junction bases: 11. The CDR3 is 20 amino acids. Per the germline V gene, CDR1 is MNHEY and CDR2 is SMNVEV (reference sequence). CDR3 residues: CASSFSVGTSGGISTDTQYF. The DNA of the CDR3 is TGTGCCAGCAGTTTCAGCGTAGGGACTAGCGGGGGAATAAGCACAGATACGCAGTATTTT.

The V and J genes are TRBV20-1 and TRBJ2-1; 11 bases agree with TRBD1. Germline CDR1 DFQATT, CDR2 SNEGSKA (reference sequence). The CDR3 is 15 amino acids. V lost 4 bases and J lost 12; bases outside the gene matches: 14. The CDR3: CSANSPRTGGFGQFF. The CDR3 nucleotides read TGCAGTGCTAACTCACCTCGGACAGGGGGCTTCGGGCAGTTCTTC.

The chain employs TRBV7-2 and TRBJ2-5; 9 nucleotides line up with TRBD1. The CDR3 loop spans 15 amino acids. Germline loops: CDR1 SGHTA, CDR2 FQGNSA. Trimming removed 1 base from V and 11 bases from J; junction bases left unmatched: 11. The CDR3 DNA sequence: TGTGCCAGCAGCTTAGAGACAGGGGGTTGGAATGAGCAGTACTTC. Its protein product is CASSLETGGWNEQYF.